The clone carrying this T cell receptor beta chain was recorded a few times. 5'RACE template switching added a universal primer site and UMIs to TCR cDNA. In TCRdb, the 5' RACE reads were re-called with MiXCR into one record per CDR3 protein. Here the sample spans about 580,000 distinct CDR3 sequences, about 17% being singletons. These data come from a study of T cells after yellow fever vaccination. The receptor was derived from a man younger than 35 who received the YFV17D yellow fever vaccine. Sequenced here: PBMCs, sampled about 5 days after the first yellow fever vaccination.

CDR3 region: CASSLSSGTDYEQYV. The CDR3 coding sequence is TGTGCCAGCAGTTTATCGAGCGGCACTGACTACGAGCAGTACGTC. This chain links TRBV27 with TRBJ2-7, with D tentatively TRBD2 (5 bases). CDR1 is MNHEY, CDR2 SMNVEV, per germline (reference sequence). The CDR3 sequence is 15 residues long. Between the trimmed V and J ends, which lost 0 bases and 3 bases, there was a span of 12 bases.